The next 29 T cell receptor beta chains were all read from a single sample in a study of metastatic and nonmetastatic thyroid tumors. TCRdb re-called clones via MiXCR from the PCR reads. Counted here are around 26,000 clones, about an eighth occurring once; the ten biggest clones make up 15% to 20%. All patients were treatment-naive before thyroid surgery. The sample consisted of blood. These receptors were taken from a female donor with papillary thyroid cancer or a benign thyroid nodule (not recorded which). Some clones in this sample may be carry-over from other donors' samples.

The genes are TRBV10-1 and TRBJ2-7; maybe TRBD1 (6 bases). Germline V lookup: CDR1 WNHNN, CDR2 SYGVQD (reference sequence). Trimming removed 2 bases from V and 3 bases from J, with 23 bases in between. The CDR3 contains 18 residues. The CDR3 protein is CASSEHRDIPSPHYEQYF. CDR3 sequence (DNA): TGCGCCAGCAGTGAGCACCGGGACATCCCGAGTCCCCACTACGAGCAGTACTTC.

This chain joins TRBV5-1 and TRBJ2-2; no clear D gene. V shed 5 bases and J shed 4 bases, with 12 bases lying between them. Germline V gives CDR1 SGHRS, CDR2 YFSETQ. There are 14 residues in the CDR3. CDR3 DNA sequence: TGCGCCAGCAGTCCAAAGACGGTCACCGGGGAGCTGTTTTTT. It yields the protein CASSPKTVTGELFF.

With respect to this clone: A read error may account for a junction end that differs from germline. This rearrangement joins TRBV12-3 or TRBV12-4 to TRBJ2-2; D is perhaps TRBD2 (6 bases). CDR3 length: 15 amino acids. DNA of the CDR3: TGTGCCGGCAGAATGAGGACGGGGGACACCGGGGAGCTGTTTTTT. It yields the protein CAGRMRTGDTGELFF.

This clone was seen ten or more times. V usage is TRBV7-9 and J usage is TRBJ2-5; D unclear. The CDR3 has 15 amino acids. Germline CDR1 and CDR2: SEHNR and FQNEAQ (reference sequence). V was cut by 4 bases and J by 1 base, with 13 bases left in between. CDR3 amino acids: CASSSGVVIQETQYF. The CDR3 DNA is TGTGCCAGCAGCTCTGGGGTAGTCATCCAAGAGACCCAGTACTTC. The entire variable domain, with the rest obtained from reference TRBV7-9 and TRBJ2-5, is as follows: DTGVSQNPRHKITKRGQNVTFRCDPISEHNRLYWYRQTLGQGPEFLTYFQNEAQLEKSRLLSDRFSAERPKGSFSTLEIQRTEQGDSAMYLCASSSGVVIQETQYFGPGTRLLVL.

This clone was observed at least ten times. The V call is TRBV18, the J call TRBJ2-5, with D unresolved. The CDR3 is 15 amino acids. Germline CDR1 and CDR2: KGHSH and LQKENI. V lost 0 bases and J lost 1, with 9 bases in between. In DNA form, the CDR3 reads TGTGCCAGCTCACCACCGGCCAGCCTCCAAGAGACCCAGTACTTC. It translates to CASSPPASLQETQYF.

This clone was counted at least ten times. The DNA for the CDR3 is TGCAGTGCGCTCGCGGGCTCAGATACGCAGTATTTT. Residues: CSALAGSDTQYF. V is TRBV20-1 and J is TRBJ2-3, with a possible D match to TRBD2 (5 bases). Looked up from germline, CDR1 is DFQATT and CDR2 is SNEGSKA (reference sequence). The V gene lost 6 bases and the J gene lost 4 bases, with 11 bases spanning the gap. The CDR3 extends over 12 amino acids.

This clone was seen at least ten times. The same CDR3 arises from other DNA sequences in this sample as well. This chain uses TRBV6-1 with TRBJ2-7, with TRBD2 matching 11 bases. Trimming took 6 bases from V and 5 from J; bases not matched to a gene: 9. CDR1 is MNHNS, CDR2 SASEGT, per germline. CDR3 length: 15 amino acids. The CDR3 nucleotides are TGTGCCAGCAGAGATAGCGGGAGGGCAAGGGACGAGCAGTACTTC. It encodes CASRDSGRARDEQYF.

On this clone: Lacking the conserved final phenylalanine or tryptophan, this CDR3 likely reflects a read error. V and J are TRBV5-1 and TRBJ1-2, with D hard to call. The CDR3 is made up of 13 amino acids. With 4 bases removed from V and 2 bases from J, the gap between germline ends came to 9 bases. Germline-derived CDR1 and CDR2 are SGHRS and YFSETQ. This CDR3 reads CASSQDTNYGYTL. The CDR3 bases are TGCGCCAGCAGCCAGGATACGAACTATGGCTACACCCTC.

This clone was detected ten times or more. This sequence joins TRBV10-3 and TRBJ2-7; no clear D gene. This CDR3 spans 12 amino acids. Germline V CDR1 and CDR2: ENHRY, SYGVKD. Trimming removed 6 bases at V and 6 bases at J, with 12 bases between. The CDR3 here is CAISKSGGEQYF. The CDR3 DNA is TGTGCCATCAGCAAGTCCGGCGGCGAGCAGTACTTC.

This clone was counted many times. J is TRBJ2-3 and V is TRBV15, with D perhaps TRBD2 (6 bases). Trimming took off 1 base at V and 4 bases at J, with 9 bases between the two ends. Germline V gene data show CDR1 as LNHNV and CDR2 as YYDKDF (reference sequence). This CDR3 comprises 14 residues. CDR3 amino acids: CATSRAWRADTQYF. DNA of the CDR3: TGTGCCACCAGCAGAGCGTGGAGGGCAGATACGCAGTATTTT.

This clone was picked up many times. This sequence joins TRBV20-1 and TRBJ2-1, with 10 bases lining up with TRBD2. Germline V gene data show CDR1 as DFQATT and CDR2 as SNEGSKA (reference sequence). V lost 6 bases and J lost 6; bases outside the gene matches: 11. The CDR3 totals 15 residues. The CDR3: CSAQKGASGSNEQFF. CDR3 sequence (DNA): TGCAGTGCCCAAAAGGGGGCTAGCGGGAGCAATGAGCAGTTCTTC.

In this sample, this clone turned up many times. V gene TRBV11-3 combines with J gene TRBJ2-7; 10 bases map to TRBD2. The CDR3 contains 15 residues. V dropped 2 bases and J dropped 3; count of bases not matched to a gene: 4. Germline-derived CDR1 and CDR2 are SGHNT and YENEEA. The CDR3 DNA reads as TGTGCCAGCAGCTTATCCGGGACTAGCGTCTACGAGCAGTACTTC. Translating it yields CASSLSGTSVYEQYF.

This clone was found many times. This chain connects TRBV20-1 to TRBJ2-1, with unresolved D. Trimming stripped 0 bases from V and 10 bases from J, with 13 bases between. CDR1 DFQATT and CDR2 SNEGSKA come from the germline V gene (reference sequence). There are 13 residues in the CDR3. CDR3 loop: CSARDVLVGEQFF. The CDR3 coding sequence is TGCAGTGCTAGAGATGTGCTAGTTGGGGAGCAGTTCTTC.

This clone was detected many times. The genes are TRBV10-2 and TRBJ1-3, with D possibly TRBD1 on 5 matching bases. Germline loops: CDR1 WSHSY, CDR2 SAAADI. The CDR3 loop spans 12 amino acids. V was clipped by 8 bases and J by 5 bases, with 10 bases between them. CDR3 amino acids: CASGTFRNTIYF. The DNA of the CDR3 is TGCGCCAGCGGGACGTTCAGAAACACCATATATTTT.

This clone came up many times. The junction departs from the called germline gene at one end, perhaps through a read error. The gene calls are TRBV19 and TRBJ2-3, with 9 bases matching TRBD1. The CDR3 consists of 14 residues. Germline CDR1 is LNHDA and CDR2 is SQIVND (reference sequence). In DNA, the CDR3 is TGTGCCAGTAGTGCTACAGGGGGCGAAGATGCGCAGTATTTT. As protein: CASSATGGEDAQYF.

In its sample, this clone was seen a few times. The chain joins TRBV6-1 to TRBJ2-1; 12 bases fit TRBD2. The V segment lost 5 bases and the J segment 10 bases; nucleotides outside the gene matches: 9. Germline lookup yields CDR1 MNHNS and CDR2 SASEGT. The CDR3 loop spans 15 amino acids. CDR3 loop: CASSTGLAGLREQFF. The CDR3 nucleotides are TGTGCCAGCAGTACCGGACTAGCGGGGCTGAGGGAGCAGTTCTTC.

This clone was seen repeatedly, ten times or more. V usage is TRBV7-8 and J usage is TRBJ2-1; D may be TRBD2 (5 bases). Trimming took 5 bases from V and 2 from J, leaving 13 bases between them. The length of the CDR3 is 15 residues. Looked up from germline, CDR1 is SGHVS and CDR2 is FQNEAQ. The CDR3 nucleotides are TGTGCCAGCAGCCCCGGGCCGCGGGCCTACAATGAGCAGTTCTTC. This translates into CASSPGPRAYNEQFF.

This clone was detected many times. V is TRBV20-1 and J is TRBJ2-1; D is unclear. The CDR3 contains 13 residues. V dropped 3 bases and J dropped 6 bases, with 12 bases sitting between them. Germline CDR1 and CDR2: DFQATT and SNEGSKA (reference sequence). CDR3 protein: CSASRQRVNEQFF. CDR3 in DNA: TGCAGTGCTAGTAGACAACGGGTCAATGAGCAGTTCTTC.

This clone was counted a few times. One end of the junction varies from germline; a read error may be responsible. The gene calls are TRBV15 and TRBJ2-3, with D perhaps matching TRBD1 or TRBD2 (5 bases each). The CDR3 sequence is 14 residues long. CDR1 is LNHNV and CDR2 is YYDKDF in the germline V gene (reference sequence). CDR3: CATSRGHGADTQYF. DNA for the CDR3: TGTGCCACCAGCAGAGGACACGGGGCAGATACACAGTATTTT.

This clone was observed many times. The rearrangement links TRBV4-2 to TRBJ2-6; D not resolved. The V end was cut by 0 bases, the J end by 6 bases, with 9 bases between. Germline V CDR1 and CDR2: LGHNA, YNFKEQ. CDR3 length: 15 residues. CDR3 residues: CASSQDYISANVLTF. The CDR3 bases are TGTGCCAGCAGCCAAGATTACATCTCGGCCAACGTCCTGACTTTC.

This clone was seen repeatedly, ten times or more. This chain joins TRBV3-1 and TRBJ2-7; 8 positions agree with TRBD2. Germline values: CDR1 LGHDT, CDR2 YNNKEL (reference sequence). The junction had 3 bases not matched to a gene; V was cut back by 0 bases and J by 2 bases. CDR3 length: 15 residues. The CDR3 sequence is CASSQEQTSAYEQYF. CDR3 DNA sequence: TGTGCCAGCAGCCAAGAACAGACTAGCGCCTACGAGCAGTACTTC.

This clone has a count of ten or more. The chain links TRBV28 to TRBJ1-1; D ambiguous. V gave up 0 bases and J gave up 0 bases, with 8 bases separating them. The CDR3 runs to 15 residues. Germline values: CDR1 MDHEN, CDR2 SYDVKM. CDR3 sequence (DNA): TGTGCCAGCAGTTTATGGGGAACTATGAACACTGAAGCTTTCTTT. Translation gives CASSLWGTMNTEAFF.

This clone showed up many times. This chain links TRBV10-3 with TRBJ2-3; D uncertain. The V and J ends lost 0 bases and 3 bases respectively, with 1 base between them. Germline CDR1 ENHRY, CDR2 SYGVKD. The CDR3 is made up of 12 amino acids. The CDR3 DNA sequence: TGTGCCATCAGTGAGTCGACAGATACGCAGTATTTT. Protein sequence: CAISESTDTQYF.

This clone has just a few counts. This may be a read error, as it is one base from a much larger clone. V is TRBV9 and J is TRBJ2-7; 7 nucleotides line up with TRBD2. The CDR3 runs 12 residues. With 7 bases clipped from V and 6 bases from J, the junction kept 7 bases outside the gene matches. From germline, CDR1 is SGDLS and CDR2 YYNGEE. The CDR3 sequence: CASGGGNAEQYF. The CDR3 coding sequence is TGTGCCAGCGGGGGGGGAAATGCCGAGCAGTACTTC.

This clone was detected a few times. The rearrangement uses TRBV27 and TRBJ2-2; D not certain. V lost 3 bases to trimming and J lost 5 bases, with 13 bases between them. CDR3 size: 15 residues. Germline CDR1 MNHEY, CDR2 SMNVEV (reference sequence). In DNA, the CDR3 is TGTGCCAGCAGTTTGATAAGTTTGGATACCGGGGAGCTGTTTTTT. Amino acids: CASSLISLDTGELFF.

This clone was counted at least ten times. CDR3 in amino acids: CASSWGLNRYNEQFF. The CDR3 coding sequence is TGTGCCAGCAGTTGGGGACTAAATCGCTACAATGAGCAGTTCTTC. The rearrangement uses TRBV27 and TRBJ2-1; 7 bases are shared with TRBD2. The CDR3 extends over 15 amino acids. J was trimmed by 3 bases and V by 4 bases; bases with no gene match: 6. Germline CDR1 MNHEY, CDR2 SMNVEV (reference sequence).

This clone has a handful of counts. The CDR3 region has the DNA TGCGCCAGCGGGACCGGGACTAGCGGGAAGAATGAGCAGTTCTTC. Amino acids: CASGTGTSGKNEQFF. The gene calls are TRBV10-1 and TRBJ2-1; 13 nucleotides line up with TRBD2. Germline CDR1 is WNHNN and CDR2 is SYGVQD (reference sequence). V lost 8 bases to trimming and J lost 7 bases; unmatched junction nucleotides: 8. This CDR3 contains 15 residues.

This clone was counted ten times or more. This clone may be a read error of a much larger clone one base away. V is TRBV11-3 and J is TRBJ2-2, with D possibly TRBD1 on 6 matching bases. The CDR3 loop spans 16 amino acids. Germline CDR1 is SGHNT and CDR2 is YENEEA. The chain's CDR3 is CASSPWTDVFTGEPFF. The CDR3 DNA follows: TGTGCCAGCAGCCCTTGGACAGACGTTTTCACCGGGGAGCCGTTTTTT.

Many counts were recorded for this clone. This sequence joins TRBV2 and TRBJ2-5; D is unclear. The CDR3 has 14 amino acids. Between the trimmed V and J ends, which lost 3 bases and 0 bases, there was a span of 8 bases. Germline CDR1 reads SNHLY; CDR2 reads FYNNEI. Here the CDR3 DNA reads TGTGCCAGCAGTGATGGCAGGTACCAAGAGACCCAGTACTTC. Translating it yields CASSDGRYQETQYF.